Listed below are T cell receptor beta chains from one sample, sequenced in a study of blood T cells in healthy people across ages. MiXCR, run by TCRdb on the 5' RACE reads, gives a single entry per CDR3 protein. In the table there are more than 500,000 distinct CDR3 sequences, 27% of which are singletons. These data were also filed under a second study, of T cells of mothers and their children.

What was sequenced was blood. The origin of the receptors is a boy between 2 and 10 years old in good health. The CDR3 runs from the conserved cysteine through the conserved F or W. Part of the rows lack a size; the others show once, few, many or a class for expanded clones.

>few|TRBV10-3
CAISEDRGWGYTF
>NA|TRBV15
CATSSIDRVEGEQYF
>NA|TRBV6-5
CASSYSPGGSYGYTF
>NA|TRBV12-3/TRBV12-4
CASSGRPYYEQYF
>NA|TRBV2
CASSTGTASNQPQHF
>NA|TRBV2
CASRGLTVSYEQYF
>NA|TRBV15
CATSRDRGNGANVLTF
>NA|TRBV27
CASSPWTLGEQYF
>few|TRBV20-1
CSASPTSGVTYEQYF
>few|TRBV9
CASSVRAFADRGLREQFF